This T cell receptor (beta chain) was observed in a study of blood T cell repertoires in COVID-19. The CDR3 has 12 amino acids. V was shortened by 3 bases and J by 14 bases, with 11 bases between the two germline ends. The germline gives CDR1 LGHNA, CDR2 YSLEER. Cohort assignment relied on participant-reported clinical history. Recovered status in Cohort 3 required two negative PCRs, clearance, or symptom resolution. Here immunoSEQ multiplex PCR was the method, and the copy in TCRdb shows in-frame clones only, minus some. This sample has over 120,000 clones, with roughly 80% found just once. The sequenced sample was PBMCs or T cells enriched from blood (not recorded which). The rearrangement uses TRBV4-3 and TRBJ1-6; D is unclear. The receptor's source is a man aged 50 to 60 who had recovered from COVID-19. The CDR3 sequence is CASSQGSSALHF. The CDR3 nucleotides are TGCGCCAGCAGCCAGGGCTCCTCGGCCCTCCACTTT.